The 20 T cell receptor beta chains below were found in one sample sequenced in a study of shared clonotypes between healthy human individuals. The repertoire was sequenced with immunoSEQ multiplex PCR; TCRdb's copy has only in-frame clones and lacks some. The sample lists some 2 million clones, roughly 94% occurring once. It was CD45RO-negative cells, positively selected for CCR7, that made up naive CD8 cells, with terminally differentiated effector memory CD45RA+ cells excluded. Sequencing input: naive CD8+ T cells sorted from blood. These receptors all stem from a man aged 18 to 30 in good health.

With respect to this clone: This CDR3 is also generated by other DNA sequences in the sample. This chain joins TRBV10-3 and TRBJ2-7; the D is unclear. Germline assignment: CDR1 ENHRY and CDR2 SYGVKD. With 4 bases removed from V and 0 bases from J, the gap between germline ends came to 7 bases. This CDR3 has 13 residues. CDR3 DNA: TGTGCCATCAGTGTCGGCAGCTCCTACGAGCAGTACTTC. It translates to CAISVGSSYEQYF.

This sequence joins TRBV5-1 and TRBJ1-2; D is possibly TRBD1 (6 bases). This CDR3 region has 17 residues. V lost 4 bases and J lost 1, with 20 bases in between. Germline CDR1 is SGHRS and CDR2 is YFSETQ. In DNA, the CDR3 is TGCGCCAGCAGCCCGACACCGCGACAGGCAGATAACTATGGCTACACCTTC. It is translated as CASSPTPRQADNYGYTF.

The chain couples TRBV11-2 to TRBJ2-1, with 9 bases identical to TRBD2. The CDR3 consists of 14 residues. V was clipped by 2 bases and J by 8 bases; unmatched bases: 4. Per the germline V gene, CDR1 is SGHAT and CDR2 is FQNNGV. The CDR3 DNA sequence: TGTGCCAGCAGCTTATCGGCGGGAGGGTATGAGCAGTTCTTC. The encoded protein is CASSLSAGGYEQFF.

Comment on this clone: The sample carries other DNA sequences with the same CDR3. The gene calls are TRBV4-3 and TRBJ2-3; D is perhaps TRBD2 (5 bases). The CDR3 is 13 amino acids. The germline V and J ends were trimmed by 4 bases and 0 bases, with 5 bases remaining between them. Germline lookup yields CDR1 LGHNA and CDR2 YSLEER. CDR3 nucleotide sequence: TGCGCCAGCAGCCCGGGGAGCACAGATACGCAGTATTTT. Residues: CASSPGSTDTQYF.

CDR3 residues: CASSLAKLAGGGNEQFF. CDR3 sequence (DNA): TGTGCCAGCAGCTTAGCGAAACTAGCGGGGGGTGGGAATGAGCAGTTCTTC. The genes are TRBV7-2 and TRBJ2-1; the match to TRBD2 covers 12 bases. CDR3 length: 17 residues. Germline V gene sequence: CDR1 SGHTA, CDR2 FQGNSA. V was clipped by 0 bases and J by 7 bases; unmatched bases: 7.

The chain recombines TRBV5-1 with TRBJ2-3, with D hard to call. V shed 6 bases and J shed 4 bases, with 12 bases lying between them. Germline values: CDR1 SGHRS, CDR2 YFSETQ. The CDR3 has 13 amino acids. CDR3 loop: CASTSFRADTQYF. CDR3 bases: TGCGCCAGCACCTCGTTCCGAGCAGATACGCAGTATTTT. Full variable domain (remainder filled in from reference TRBV5-1 and TRBJ2-3): KAGVTQTPRYLIKTRGQQVTLSCSPISGHRSVSWYQQTPGQGLQFLFEYFSETQRNKGNFPGRFSGRQFSNSRSEMNVSTLELGDSALYLCASTSFRADTQYFGPGTRLTVL.

The chain couples TRBV9 to TRBJ1-1; 7 bases agree with TRBD1. Germline trimming cut 3 bases from V and 3 bases from J; bases unmatched to any gene: 8. The CDR3 extends over 15 amino acids. Germline V lookup: CDR1 SGDLS, CDR2 YYNGEE. CDR3 in amino acids: CASSDPQGVDTEAFF. The CDR3 DNA reads as TGTGCCAGCAGCGACCCCCAGGGGGTCGACACTGAAGCTTTCTTT.

This clone was seen at least ten times. The V and J genes are TRBV28 and TRBJ2-7, with D perhaps being TRBD1 or TRBD2 (5 bases each). In germline, CDR1 is MDHEN, CDR2 SYDVKM. This CDR3 spans 14 amino acids. V dropped 7 bases and J dropped 3 bases, with 16 bases sitting between them. The CDR3 reads CASTRTQGGYEQYF. The CDR3 nucleotides read TGTGCCAGCACCAGGACTCAGGGCGGCTACGAGCAGTACTTC.

The rearrangement links TRBV6-6 to TRBJ2-7; a weak D match, TRBD2 (6 bases). From germline, CDR1 is MNHNY and CDR2 SVGAGI (reference sequence). The length of the CDR3 is 15 residues. Trimming took 2 bases from V and 4 from J, leaving 15 bases between them. This chain's CDR3 is CASSYVIGEVYEQYF. The CDR3 bases are TGTGCCAGCAGTTACGTTATCGGGGAGGTGTACGAGCAGTACTTC.

The V call is TRBV6-1, the J call TRBJ1-2; D may be TRBD1 (5 bases). This CDR3 contains 16 residues. Trimming left V 4 bases short and J 1 base short, with 16 bases between. Germline assignment: CDR1 MNHNS and CDR2 SASEGT. CDR3 sequence reads: CASSGTAGQRNYGYTF. The CDR3 bases are TGTGCCAGCAGTGGGACCGCAGGGCAGCGTAACTATGGCTACACCTTC.

The chain joins TRBV7-9 to TRBJ2-1, with 7 positions matching TRBD2. Trimming cost V 5 bases and J 7 bases; bases outside gene matches: 11. Germline V CDR1 and CDR2: SEHNR, FQNEAQ (reference sequence). CDR3 length: 15 residues. CDR3 DNA: TGTGCCAGCAGCGCCAAACGCGGGAGTTGGAATGAGCAGTTCTTC. Translation: CASSAKRGSWNEQFF.

This clone was seen once. This chain links TRBV27 with TRBJ1-2; D unclear. In germline, CDR1 is MNHEY, CDR2 SMNVEV (reference sequence). The CDR3 is 16 amino acids. Trimming shortened V by 1 base and J by 1 base, and 13 bases separated the two germline ends. The CDR3 coding sequence is TGTGCCAGCAGTTTATTCCTTGGGGTCGGTAACTATGGCTACACCTTC. It yields the protein CASSLFLGVGNYGYTF.

The chain joins TRBV5-1 to TRBJ2-7; maybe TRBD1 (6 bases). From germline, CDR1 is SGHRS and CDR2 YFSETQ. The V gene lost 7 bases and the J gene lost 7 bases, with 15 bases spanning the gap. This CDR3 region has 12 residues. Here the CDR3 DNA reads TGCGCCAGCGAGGGACAAACAGGGGAGCAGTACTTC. It codes for CASEGQTGEQYF.

The chain recombines TRBV10-3 with TRBJ2-1; TRBD2 agrees at 14 bases. V trimming: 10 bases; J trimming: 8 bases; junction bases outside the gene matches: 10. This CDR3 comprises 15 residues. The V gene's germline CDR1 is ENHRY and CDR2 SYGVKD. This chain's CDR3 is CATRTGTSGGYEQFF. The DNA of the CDR3 is TGTGCCACCAGAACCGGGACTAGCGGGGGATATGAGCAGTTCTTC.

The gene calls are TRBV7-9 and TRBJ2-7; D is uncertain. The CDR3 extends over 14 amino acids. CDR1 and CDR2 (germline): SEHNR, FQNEAQ (reference sequence). V was clipped by 5 bases and J by 2 bases, with 13 bases between them. The CDR3 protein is CASSPGVLTYEQYF. Here the CDR3 DNA reads TGTGCCAGCAGCCCTGGGGTACTAACCTACGAGCAGTACTTC.

With regard to this clone: The sample holds other DNA sequences that translate to the same CDR3. The V call is TRBV9, the J call TRBJ2-7; D possibly matches TRBD1 or TRBD2 (5 bases each). There are 13 residues in the CDR3. Trimming cost V 0 bases and J 3 bases, with 7 bases left between them. The V gene's germline CDR1 is SGDLS and CDR2 YYNGEE. DNA of the CDR3: TGTGCCAGCAGCGTAGGGGACGGCTACGAGCAGTACTTC. As protein: CASSVGDGYEQYF.

This clone was found a few times. The CDR3 DNA follows: TGTGCCAGTAGTTACAGGTTGAACACTGAAGCTTTCTTT. Protein sequence: CASSYRLNTEAFF. The chain uses TRBV19 and TRBJ1-1; a weak D match, TRBD1 (5 bases). Trimming pared 5 bases from V and 0 bases from J, leaving 7 bases between. This CDR3 is 13 amino acids long. From germline, CDR1 is LNHDA and CDR2 SQIVND (reference sequence).

J is TRBJ2-1 and V is TRBV4-3, with D perhaps TRBD2 (5 bases). From germline, CDR1 is LGHNA and CDR2 YSLEER. V dropped 0 bases and J dropped 3 bases, with 12 bases sitting between them. The CDR3 extends over 16 amino acids. Here the CDR3 DNA reads TGCGCCAGCAGCCAAGAGGGCCAGCGGCTCTACAATGAGCAGTTCTTC. It specifies CASSQEGQRLYNEQFF.

V is TRBV5-1 and J is TRBJ2-3, with 7 bases identical to TRBD1. In germline, CDR1 is SGHRS, CDR2 YFSETQ. The CDR3 sequence is 16 residues long. The V and J ends lost 4 bases and 2 bases, in that order; junction bases with no gene match: 10. CDR3 residues: CASSDGEGANTDTQYF. In DNA form, the CDR3 reads TGCGCCAGCAGCGACGGAGAGGGGGCCAACACAGATACGCAGTATTTT.

CDR3 residues: CASSDALGTSGWEETQYF. CDR3 bases: TGTGCCAGCAGTGACGCCCTTGGGACTAGCGGATGGGAAGAGACCCAGTACTTC. This chain uses TRBV25-1 with TRBJ2-5; 11 bases map to TRBD2. Germline lookup yields CDR1 MGHDK and CDR2 SYGVNS. The V segment lost 3 bases and the J segment 3 bases; nucleotides outside the gene matches: 12. This CDR3 region has 18 residues.